These 17 T cell receptor beta chains originate from one sample sequenced in a study of cytomegalovirus exposure and HLA in healthy donors. The primer mix had 60 Vbeta and 13 Jbeta primers. The repertoire was sequenced with immunoSEQ multiplex PCR; TCRdb's copy has only in-frame clones and lacks some. Among roughly 100,000 clones, approximately 9% were seen once, and the ten largest hold just over 5%. Sequenced sample: PBMCs. All receptors derive from a man in his fifties in good health and CMV-seropositive.

The sample holds a few counts of this clone. The genes are TRBV7-2 and TRBJ2-2; D is undetermined. The V end lost 10 bases, the J end lost 4 bases, and 13 bases lay between the germline ends. Per the germline V gene, CDR1 is SGHTA and CDR2 is FQGNSA. The CDR3 contains 13 residues. CDR3 bases: TGTGCCACGAAACTTCTTCGCACCGGGGAGCTGTTTTTT. Encoded protein: CATKLLRTGELFF.

The J gene is TRBJ2-5, the V gene TRBV5-6, with 10 bases that match TRBD2. The last part of the DNA fits TRBJ2-7 better; the J call may be wrong. This CDR3 region has 15 residues. Germline-derived CDR1 and CDR2 are SGHDT and YYEEEE. CDR3 DNA: TGTGCCAGCAGCTTACTAGCGGGATGGGCCTACGAGCAGTACTTC. Translating gives CASSLLAGWAYEQYF.

This clone was counted between two and nine times. V usage is TRBV18 and J usage is TRBJ2-7; 7 bases agree with TRBD2. CDR1 and CDR2 (germline): KGHSH, LQKENI. CDR3 length: 14 residues. Germline trimming cut 3 bases from V and 3 bases from J; bases unmatched to any gene: 5. CDR3 in DNA: TGTGCCAGCTCACCCTCTAGCGGATACTACGAGCAGTACTTC. Translation: CASSPSSGYYEQYF.

The chain employs TRBV19 and TRBJ1-5, with D possibly being TRBD1 (6 bases). Trimming took off 8 bases at V and 4 bases at J, with 15 bases between the two ends. Germline CDR1 is LNHDA and CDR2 is SQIVND (reference sequence). The CDR3 is 14 residues long. CDR3 in DNA: TGTGCCAGTGCATTGAACAGGGCAAATCAGCCCCAGCATTTT. Its protein is CASALNRANQPQHF.

The chain uses TRBV6-1 and TRBJ2-2; no definite D call. The germline gives CDR1 MNHNS, CDR2 SASEGT. There are 12 residues in the CDR3. V was shortened by 8 bases and J by 3 bases, with 7 bases between the two germline ends. The CDR3 sequence is CASYGDTGELFF. For the CDR3, the DNA is TGTGCCAGCTATGGAGACACCGGGGAGCTGTTTTTT.

The V call is TRBV11-2, the J call TRBJ2-7; possibly TRBD1 for D (6 bases). V dropped 3 bases and J dropped 6 bases, with 12 bases sitting between them. This CDR3 contains 13 residues. The germline V gene has CDR1 SGHAT and CDR2 FQNNGV. CDR3 amino acids: CASSLIQGGEQYF. DNA of the CDR3: TGTGCCAGCAGCTTGATACAGGGCGGCGAGCAGTACTTC.

CDR3 sequence reads: CAISERDRGSDTQYF. The CDR3 region has the DNA TGTGCCATCAGTGAGCGGGACAGGGGCTCAGATACGCAGTATTTT. V usage is TRBV10-3 and J usage is TRBJ2-3, with 10 bases lining up with TRBD1. V was clipped by 2 bases and J by 4 bases; unmatched bases: 3. This CDR3 spans 15 amino acids. The germline CDR1 and CDR2 sequences are ENHRY and SYGVKD.

Concerning this clone itself: Germline is not matched at one junction end, which may reflect a read error. The chain combines TRBV7-7 with TRBJ2-7; 7 nucleotides agree with TRBD1. In germline, CDR1 is SSHAT, CDR2 FNYEAQ (reference sequence). The CDR3 runs 15 residues. Here the CDR3 DNA reads TGTGCTAGCAGCGCGGCCGGGACAGCCTCCTACGAGCAGTACTTC. It encodes CASSAAGTASYEQYF.

J is TRBJ2-3 and V is TRBV9; TRBD2 might be the D (5 bases). The CDR3 runs to 16 residues. Germline lookup yields CDR1 SGDLS and CDR2 YYNGEE. Trimming removed 0 bases at V and 0 bases at J, with 11 bases between. CDR3 bases: TGTGCCAGCAGCGTAGGTATTAGCGCGAGCACAGATACGCAGTATTTT. This encodes CASSVGISASTDTQYF.

The chain links TRBV28 to TRBJ2-7; a possible D gene is TRBD2 (5 bases). Germline CDR1 is MDHEN and CDR2 is SYDVKM. The CDR3 extends over 15 amino acids. The V end was cut by 3 bases, the J end by 4 bases, with 16 bases between. The CDR3 coding sequence is TGTGCCAGCAGTTTTCAGTCTGGGGAGACATACGAGCAGTACTTC. This gives the protein CASSFQSGETYEQYF.

This chain uses TRBV7-2 with TRBJ1-3, with TRBD1 matching over 11 bases. The V gene's germline CDR1 is SGHTA and CDR2 FQGNSA. This CDR3 comprises 17 residues. The ends lost 0 bases at V and 7 bases at J; junction bases unmatched: 8. CDR3 loop: CASSLAPPGQGGNTIYF. The CDR3 DNA is TGTGCCAGCAGCTTAGCTCCTCCGGGACAGGGGGGGAACACCATATATTTT. Supplemented by reference TRBV7-2 and TRBJ1-3, the full variable domain reads GAGVSQSPSNKVTEKGKDVELRCDPISGHTALYWYRQSLGQGLEFLIYFQGNSAPDKSGLPSDRFSAERTGGSVSTLTIQRTQQEDSAVYLCASSLAPPGQGGNTIYFGEGSWLTVV.

This clone was observed many times. This chain joins TRBV7-3 and TRBJ2-7, with D possibly being TRBD2 (5 bases). Germline assignment: CDR1 SGHTA and CDR2 FQGTGA. The CDR3 runs 14 residues. V was pared by 5 bases and J by 4 bases, with 15 bases between. CDR3 DNA sequence: TGTGCCAGCAGCATATCGGGAAGGGCATACGAGCAGTACTTC. This codes for CASSISGRAYEQYF.

The rearrangement links TRBV5-6 to TRBJ2-7; D is perhaps TRBD2 (5 bases). The CDR3 has 13 residues. With 2 bases removed from V and 3 bases from J, the gap between germline ends came to 9 bases. The germline V gene has CDR1 SGHDT and CDR2 YYEEEE. The DNA of the CDR3 is TGTGCCAGCAGCTTCGGGGTTGGCTACGAGCAGTACTTC. Translation gives CASSFGVGYEQYF.

This clone has a handful of counts. The V and J genes are TRBV6-6 and TRBJ1-3, with 9 nucleotides matching TRBD1. There are 16 residues in the CDR3. Germline CDR1 MNHNY, CDR2 SVGAGI (reference sequence). The junction had 5 bases not matched to a gene; V was cut back by 5 bases and J by 0 bases. Written as DNA, the CDR3 is TGTGCCAGCAGTAGGACAGGGGCAAACTCTGGAAACACCATATATTTT. Its translation: CASSRTGANSGNTIYF.

This rearrangement joins TRBV14 to TRBJ2-2, with a possible D match to TRBD2 (5 bases). The CDR3 extends over 18 amino acids. The V gene lost 1 base and the J gene lost 1 base, with 16 bases spanning the gap. Germline-derived CDR1 and CDR2 are SGHDN and FVKESK. The CDR3 DNA reads as TGTGCCAGCAGCCAAGGAGTGGTAGGACTCTGGAACACCGGGGAGCTGTTTTTT. As protein: CASSQGVVGLWNTGELFF.

This clone was seen a handful of times. J is TRBJ2-3 and V is TRBV6-1, with TRBD2 matching 13 bases. CDR1 is MNHNS, CDR2 SASEGT, per germline. V was pared by 3 bases and J by 7 bases, with 4 bases of the junction left unmatched. The CDR3 sequence is 15 residues long. CDR3 protein: CASSEGLAGTNTQYF. The CDR3 DNA reads TGTGCCAGCAGTGAGGGACTAGCGGGGACGAATACGCAGTATTTT.

The table lists this clone with a few counts. The V gene is TRBV7-2, the J gene TRBJ2-2, with a tentative D call TRBD2 (6 bases). Germline V gives CDR1 SGHTA, CDR2 FQGNSA. The CDR3 sequence is 15 residues long. The V end lost 4 bases, the J end lost 8 bases, and 17 bases lay between the germline ends. The CDR3 bases are TGTGCCAGCAGCTCCGCCCAAAGTCTAGCGGGGGAGCTGTTTTTT. Amino acid sequence: CASSSAQSLAGELFF.